The 8 T cell receptor beta chains reported below all come from one sample, sequenced in a study of blood T cell repertoires in COVID-19. Profiling relied on immunoSEQ multiplex PCR, and the TCRdb table lists in-frame clones only, not all of them. Of about 200,000 clones listed, about 90% are singletons. Material: peripheral blood. These receptors all come from a man between 18 and 35 years old with active or convalescent COVID-19.

The J gene is TRBJ1-6, the V gene TRBV6-5; D unclear. With 5 bases removed from V and 6 bases from J, the gap between germline ends came to 8 bases. Germline lookup yields CDR1 MNHEY and CDR2 SVGAGI. The length of the CDR3 is 13 residues. CDR3 sequence: CASSPYSNSPLHF. The CDR3 DNA reads TGTGCCAGCAGTCCTTATAGTAATTCACCCCTCCACTTT.

The CDR3 region has the DNA TGTGCTAGTGGTTTGGGCAGTTCAATTCTTAACTATGGCTACACCTTC. As protein: CASGLGSSILNYGYTF. This chain connects TRBV12-5 to TRBJ1-2, with D unresolved. The V gene lost 1 base and the J gene lost 1 base, with 13 bases spanning the gap. This CDR3 has 16 amino acids. Germline CDR1 LGHNT, CDR2 FRNRAP.

The chain is built from TRBV7-8 and TRBJ2-1; 9 bases fit TRBD2. The germline gives CDR1 SGHVS, CDR2 FQNEAQ. The J segment lost 4 bases and the V segment lost 4 bases, leaving 5 bases of the junction unmatched. The CDR3 contains 15 residues. The CDR3: CASSSSGVGYNEQFF. As DNA, the CDR3 is TGTGCCAGCAGCTCTAGCGGGGTGGGGTACAATGAGCAGTTCTTC.

The chain carries TRBV19 and TRBJ2-5; possibly TRBD1 for D (5 bases). The CDR3 contains 13 residues. Germline V gene sequence: CDR1 LNHDA, CDR2 SQIVND (reference sequence). V was cut by 7 bases and J by 5 bases, with 14 bases left in between. The CDR3 spells CASTPQGRETQYF. CDR3 coding DNA: TGTGCCAGTACCCCCCAGGGTCGGGAGACCCAGTACTTC.

The CDR3 loop reads CASSLSAGGLETQYF. The CDR3 bases are TGCGCCAGCAGCTTGAGTGCGGGGGGGCTCGAGACCCAGTACTTC. The chain employs TRBV5-1 and TRBJ2-5; the match to TRBD2 covers 9 bases. The CDR3 is 15 amino acids. The germline CDR1 and CDR2 sequences are SGHRS and YFSETQ. Unmatched junction bases numbered 6, after V lost 1 base and J lost 5 bases.

The chain links TRBV2 to TRBJ2-7; D possibly corresponds to TRBD1 (6 bases). With 4 bases removed from V and 3 bases from J, the gap between germline ends came to 13 bases. The CDR3 consists of 14 residues. The germline V gene encodes CDR1 SNHLY and CDR2 FYNNEI. The CDR3 nucleotides are TGTGCCAGCAGTGTAGGCAGGGGTAACTACGAGCAGTACTTC. The encoded protein is CASSVGRGNYEQYF.

J is TRBJ2-6 and V is TRBV2; 9 nucleotides agree with TRBD1. J gave up 4 bases and V 5 bases, and 6 bases lay outside the gene matches. The V gene's germline CDR1 is SNHLY and CDR2 FYNNEI. There are 16 residues in the CDR3. CDR3 protein: CASSWGQGLGANVLTF. In DNA form, the CDR3 reads TGTGCCAGCAGTTGGGGACAGGGTTTAGGGGCCAACGTCCTGACTTTC.

Worth noting for this clone: In the same sample, other DNA sequences code for this CDR3. The chain employs TRBV7-2 and TRBJ2-1; 10 bases are a match to TRBD2. Germline V gene sequence: CDR1 SGHTA, CDR2 FQGNSA. The length of the CDR3 is 16 residues. V was pared by 0 bases and J by 3 bases, with 2 bases of the junction left unmatched. CDR3 loop: CASSLAPSGGYNEQFF. In nucleotides, the CDR3 is TGTGCCAGCAGCTTAGCTCCTAGCGGGGGCTACAATGAGCAGTTCTTC.